Each of the 24 T cell receptor beta chains below was sequenced from the same sample in a study of identical twins. TCRdb re-derived calls from the 5' RACE reads in MiXCR, one entry per CDR3 protein. Here the sample spans approximately 190,000 distinct CDR3 sequences, 15% being singletons. These same data were also listed under a study on T cells expressing NK-cell markers.

The sample consisted of CD8+ T cells sorted from blood. These receptor sequences come from a woman aged 18-29 years in good health.

This clonotype was observed a few times. This chain uses TRBV11-2 with TRBJ2-1; D is perhaps TRBD2 (5 bases). CDR3 size: 15 residues. Per germline, CDR1 SGHAT and CDR2 FQNNGV. The V and J ends lost 5 bases and 4 bases respectively, with 15 bases between them. The CDR3: CASSPGFGVYNEQFF. Here the CDR3 DNA reads TGTGCCAGCAGCCCGGGATTCGGGGTATACAATGAGCAGTTCTTC.

This clonotype was seen a few times. The rearrangement links TRBV29-1 to TRBJ2-7; possibly TRBD1 for D (6 bases). In germline, CDR1 is SQVTM, CDR2 ANQGSEA. The ends were cut back, 4 bases at V and 2 bases at J, with 9 bases in the middle. The CDR3 is made up of 12 amino acids. The CDR3 loop reads CSVGAGAYEQYF. CDR3 nucleotides: TGCAGCGTTGGGGCAGGGGCCTACGAGCAGTACTTC.

This clonotype was seen a handful of times. This sequence joins TRBV12-3 or TRBV12-4 and TRBJ2-1; perhaps TRBD1 as D (6 bases). Trimming took 10 bases from V and 0 from J, leaving 10 bases between them. The CDR3 covers 13 residues. The CDR3 reads CATGQNSYNEQFF. The DNA for the CDR3 is TGTGCCACCGGACAGAACTCCTACAATGAGCAGTTCTTC.

This sequence joins TRBV7-9 and TRBJ2-7; tentatively, D is TRBD2 (5 bases). This CDR3 comprises 12 residues. The germline V gene encodes CDR1 SEHNR and CDR2 FQNEAQ (reference sequence). The CDR3: CASAEAGGEQYF. The CDR3 DNA sequence: TGTGCGTCGGCGGAGGCCGGCGGCGAGCAGTACTTC.

In its sample, this clonotype was seen a few times. The gene calls are TRBV6-2 or TRBV6-3 and TRBJ2-1; 13 bases align to TRBD2. Germline CDR1 is MNHEY and CDR2 is SVGEGT. This CDR3 has 17 residues. Trimming took 7 bases from V and 3 from J; bases not matched to a gene: 9. CDR3 sequence reads: CASNTGTSGKYYNEQFF. CDR3 coding DNA: TGTGCCAGCAACACCGGGACTAGCGGGAAATACTACAATGAGCAGTTCTTC.

Remarks on this clonotype: At one end the junction does not follow the germline gene, possibly because of a read error. This rearrangement joins TRBV12-3 or TRBV12-4 to TRBJ2-7, with TRBD2 matching 10 bases. This CDR3 region has 15 residues. Written as DNA, the CDR3 is TGTACCAGCACCTATTCCTTACTAGCGGGGCTCGAGCAGTACTTC. It specifies CTSTYSLLAGLEQYF.

The sample holds a few counts of this clonotype. The chain combines TRBV12-3 or TRBV12-4 with TRBJ2-5; 10 positions match TRBD2. J was trimmed by 2 bases and V by 6 bases; bases with no gene match: 6. The length of the CDR3 is 15 residues. CDR3 in amino acids: CASSLLAGAQETQYF. The CDR3 region has the DNA TGTGCCAGCAGCTTGCTAGCGGGAGCGCAAGAGACCCAGTACTTC.

The table lists this clonotype with a few counts. The chain couples TRBV5-1 to TRBJ2-1, with TRBD2 matching 8 bases. V shed 2 bases and J 4 bases; nucleotides not matched to a gene: 5. Germline V gene sequence: CDR1 SGHRS, CDR2 YFSETQ. This CDR3 has 15 amino acids. CDR3 sequence: CASSFTGGGYNEQFF. CDR3 DNA sequence: TGCGCCAGCAGCTTCACTGGCGGGGGGTACAATGAGCAGTTCTTC.

This clonotype has a count of ten or more. The chain links TRBV7-9 to TRBJ1-1; D may be TRBD1 (6 bases). V lost 5 bases to trimming and J lost 0 bases, with 13 bases between them. This CDR3 spans 15 amino acids. CDR1 is SEHNR, CDR2 FQNEAQ, per germline (reference sequence). The CDR3 spells CASSPPTGMNTEAFF. The CDR3 nucleotides are TGTGCCAGCAGCCCCCCGACAGGCATGAACACTGAAGCTTTCTTT.

This clonotype was seen a handful of times. The chain uses TRBV7-9 and TRBJ2-1; D gene ambiguous. Germline loops: CDR1 SEHNR, CDR2 FQNEAQ (reference sequence). Between the trimmed V and J ends, which lost 3 bases and 7 bases, there was a span of 7 bases. The CDR3 runs 12 residues. The CDR3 DNA reads TGTGCCAGCAGCTTTGGGTCGAATGAGCAGTTCTTC. Residues: CASSFGSNEQFF.

The chain carries TRBV6-5 and TRBJ1-6; TRBD1 might be the D (5 bases). The ends were cut back, 2 bases at V and 2 bases at J, with 16 bases in the middle. Germline V lookup: CDR1 MNHEY, CDR2 SVGAGI. CDR3 length: 18 residues. The CDR3 spells CASSYRGIVAPYNSPLHF. CDR3 DNA: TGTGCCAGCAGTTACAGGGGCATCGTAGCTCCCTATAATTCACCCCTCCACTTT.

The V and J genes are TRBV9 and TRBJ1-2, with D unresolved. Germline CDR1 SGDLS, CDR2 YYNGEE. The CDR3 loop spans 13 amino acids. V lost 2 bases and J lost 3, with 8 bases in between. The CDR3 region is CASSVVTDYGYTF. CDR3 bases: TGTGCCAGCAGCGTGGTGACGGACTATGGCTACACCTTC.

The CDR3 coding sequence is TGTGCCAGCACCCCAGGGGGGCGGACCTACAATGAGCAGTTCTTC. It yields the protein CASTPGGRTYNEQFF. The chain carries TRBV7-9 and TRBJ2-1, with a tentative D call TRBD1 (7 bases). Germline CDR1 and CDR2: SEHNR and FQNEAQ (reference sequence). The length of the CDR3 is 15 residues. Trimming stripped 7 bases from V and 2 bases from J, with 15 bases between.

The chain employs TRBV19 and TRBJ2-1; a possible D gene is TRBD2 (5 bases). Trimming left V 6 bases short and J 5 bases short, with 14 bases between. CDR1 LNHDA and CDR2 SQIVND come from the germline V gene (reference sequence). CDR3 size: 14 residues. The CDR3 nucleotides are TGTGCCAGTAGCTCCGTGGCGGGCCACAATGAGCAGTTCTTC. This encodes CASSSVAGHNEQFF.

The rearrangement uses TRBV2 and TRBJ2-1, with 8 bases that match TRBD1. Germline CDR1 reads SNHLY; CDR2 reads FYNNEI. The CDR3 length is 16 residues. J gave up 1 base and V 4 bases, and 6 bases lay outside the gene matches. CDR3 in amino acids: CASSGGRGLSYNEQFF. In nucleotides, the CDR3 is TGTGCCAGCAGTGGTGGCAGGGGGCTATCCTACAATGAGCAGTTCTTC. Combining the CDR3 with reference TRBV2 and TRBJ2-1 gives the whole variable domain EPEVTQTPSHQVTQMGQEVILRCVPISNHLYFYWYRQILGQKVEFLVSFYNNEISEKSEIFDDQFSVERPDGSNFTLKIRSTKLEDSAMYFCASSGGRGLSYNEQFFGPGTRLTVL.

The chain uses TRBV3-1 and TRBJ2-1; D unclear. The CDR3 contains 12 residues. The V end lost 5 bases, the J end lost 9 bases, and 11 bases lay between the germline ends. Per germline, CDR1 LGHDT and CDR2 YNNKEL (reference sequence). The chain's CDR3 is CASSLNTREQFF. The CDR3 DNA sequence: TGTGCCAGCAGCTTAAACACCCGTGAGCAGTTCTTC.

This clonotype was counted between two and nine times. The chain recombines TRBV29-1 with TRBJ2-3; weak D call: TRBD1 (6 bases). The CDR3 is 14 residues long. Germline-derived CDR1 and CDR2 are SQVTM and ANQGSEA. Trimming shortened V by 5 bases and J by 0 bases, and 12 bases separated the two germline ends. The CDR3 nucleotides read TGCAGCGTTTTACCCGGACAGAGCACAGATACGCAGTATTTT. It yields the protein CSVLPGQSTDTQYF.

This clonotype showed up just a few times. The V and J genes are TRBV12-3 or TRBV12-4 and TRBJ2-1, with 7 nucleotides matching TRBD2. The V segment lost 7 bases and the J segment 2 bases; nucleotides outside the gene matches: 8. This CDR3 comprises 15 residues. CDR3 amino acids: CASTHLAEAYNEQFF. DNA of the CDR3: TGTGCCAGCACCCATCTAGCGGAGGCCTACAATGAGCAGTTCTTC.

This clonotype was observed a handful of times. The rearrangement uses TRBV28 and TRBJ2-2; maybe TRBD1 (6 bases). Germline CDR1 and CDR2: MDHEN and SYDVKM. V was trimmed by 3 bases and J by 1 base, leaving 6 bases between them. The CDR3 totals 14 residues. The CDR3 DNA sequence: TGTGCCAGCAGTTTGACAGGGAACACCGGGGAGCTGTTTTTT. Its protein is CASSLTGNTGELFF.

This clonotype was seen a handful of times. The chain carries TRBV27 and TRBJ2-1; 13 bases agree with TRBD2. This CDR3 region has 15 residues. Germline V gene sequence: CDR1 MNHEY, CDR2 SMNVEV (reference sequence). V lost 7 bases and J lost 7; bases outside the gene matches: 7. The CDR3 nucleotides are TGTGCCAGCATCAAACTAGCGGGAGGGCCGAATGAGCAGTTCTTC. This gives the protein CASIKLAGGPNEQFF.

The CDR3 DNA follows: TGTGCCAGCAGTTACTCCGGGACAGGGGACACAGATACGCAGTATTTT. This gives the protein CASSYSGTGDTDTQYF. J is TRBJ2-3 and V is TRBV6-5; TRBD1 aligns across 10 bases. The CDR3 spans 16 residues. The V gene end was trimmed by 0 bases and the J gene end by 2 bases; junction bases not matched to a gene: 2. CDR1 and CDR2 from the germline V gene are MNHEY and SVGAGI.

CDR3 sequence: CASSQERPNTGELFF. Written as DNA, the CDR3 is TGTGCCAGCAGCCAAGAACGACCGAACACCGGGGAGCTGTTTTTT. The rearrangement links TRBV14 to TRBJ2-2; D is ambiguous. V lost 0 bases and J lost 0, with 5 bases in between. The CDR3 length is 15 residues. CDR1 and CDR2 (germline): SGHDN, FVKESK.

This clonotype was seen only once. The chain combines TRBV6-5 with TRBJ2-7, with 7 bases fitting TRBD2. This CDR3 region has 19 residues. Per germline, CDR1 MNHEY and CDR2 SVGAGI. V trimming: 3 bases; J trimming: 4 bases; junction bases outside the gene matches: 21. The CDR3 sequence: CASSYSLRVAGDFQYEQYF. The CDR3 DNA is TGTGCCAGCAGTTATTCGCTGAGGGTCGCGGGAGATTTTCAATACGAGCAGTACTTC.

This clonotype was picked up a small number of times. The V gene is TRBV11-2, the J gene TRBJ2-5; D not resolved. This CDR3 contains 11 residues. Germline CDR1 is SGHAT and CDR2 is FQNNGV. The V end was cut by 5 bases, the J end by 10 bases, with 11 bases between. CDR3 nucleotide sequence: TGTGCCAGCAGCGACGTTGCGGTCCAGTACTTC. This gives the protein CASSDVAVQYF.